A single sample is the source of the 5 T cell receptor beta chains below, sequenced in a study of metastatic and nonmetastatic thyroid tumors (TCRdb year 2020). No treatment had been received by any patient before thyroid surgery. The receptor library was made with PCR. The sequencer was an Illumina HiSeq 4000. Starting from the raw public reads, TCRdb applied fastp trimming at Q25, assembled clones with MiXCR and retained in-frame beta chains. The sample table contains around 89,000 clones; only one count was recorded for more than 13% of them. 3.6% of the sample rests with the top ten. Material for sequencing was blood. These receptors were obtained from a female donor with papillary thyroid cancer or a benign thyroid nodule (not recorded which). Some clones in this sample may be carry-over from other donors' samples.

This clone was found many times. The rearrangement uses TRBV28 and TRBJ2-7; 9 bases line up with TRBD2. Germline V gene sequence: CDR1 MDHEN, CDR2 SYDVKM. Trimming cost V 4 bases and J 2 bases; bases outside gene matches: 6. This CDR3 comprises 15 residues. The CDR3 DNA follows: TGTGCCAGCAGTTCGGGGGCGGGGGGGGCCTACGAGCAGTACTTC. It codes for CASSSGAGGAYEQYF.

This clone was counted many times. The chain joins TRBV24-1 to TRBJ1-1; the match to TRBD1 covers 7 bases. With 0 bases clipped from V and 0 bases from J, the junction kept 6 bases outside the gene matches. CDR1 is KGHDR, CDR2 SFDVKD, per germline. The CDR3 has 17 residues. The CDR3 region is CATSDLLRGGMNTEAFF. In DNA form, the CDR3 reads TGTGCCACCAGTGATTTGCTCAGAGGGGGCATGAACACTGAAGCTTTCTTT.

This clone was seen repeatedly, ten times or more. J is TRBJ2-7 and V is TRBV5-4, with TRBD1 matching 7 bases. Germline trimming cut 4 bases from V and 1 base from J; bases unmatched to any gene: 8. CDR1 is SGHNT, CDR2 YYREEE, per germline (reference sequence). CDR3 size: 15 residues. This CDR3 is CASSPGQLLSYEQYF. CDR3 in DNA: TGTGCCAGCAGCCCGGGACAGCTCCTATCCTACGAGCAGTACTTC.

This clone was seen only a few times. This sequence may be a read error, since a much larger clone differs from it by one base. J is TRBJ2-3 and V is TRBV29-1; 9 bases are shared with TRBD1. CDR1 and CDR2 (germline): SQVTM, ANQGSEA. The CDR3 spans 13 residues. CDR3 sequence reads: CISGQGSRGTQYF. The CDR3 nucleotides read TGCATCTCGGGACAGGGTAGTAGGGGTACGCAGTATTTT.

This clone was observed many times. A much more abundant neighbour one base away suggests this may be a read error. V gene TRBV6-2 or TRBV6-3 combines with J gene TRBJ1-1; TRBD1 agrees at 9 bases. The CDR3 sequence is 13 residues long. CDR1 MNHEY and CDR2 SVGEGT come from the germline V gene. With V trimmed by 4 bases and J by 7 bases, 4 bases remained unmatched. CDR3 nucleotide sequence: TGTGCCAGCAGTTTCTCGACAGGGGGTGAAGCTTTCTTT. Translation: CASSFSTGGEAFF.